A selection of T cell receptor beta chains follows, all from one sample in a study of T-cell memory formation after mild COVID-19. Each CDR3 protein gets one entry after TCRdb re-called the 5' RACE reads with MiXCR. There are approximately 340,000 distinct CDR3 sequences in the sample; about 15% occur only once, and about 22% lies in the top ten. The sequenced material came from PBMCs or a T cell subset sorted from them (not recorded which). The source is a man between 18 and 35 years old who had mild COVID-19 (a few samples of this study predate the infection). Cell type and time point are not known. Both conserved end residues are part of each CDR3. A D gene is named only where the DNA matches it firmly. Rows may omit the clone size; those that give it use once, few, many or a size class.

V gene: TRBV25-1
clone size: .
D gene: .
J gene: TRBJ1-6
CDR3 DNA: TGTGCCAGCAGGGCTGTCAATAATTCACCCCTCCACTTT
CDR3 protein: CASRAVNNSPLHF

V gene: TRBV11-3
clone size: few
D gene: TRBD2
J gene: TRBJ2-1
CDR3 DNA: TGTGCCAGAGGGAGGGGTCCGTGGAATGAGCAGTTCTTC
CDR3 protein: CARGRGPWNEQFF

V gene: TRBV7-9
clone size: .
D gene: .
J gene: TRBJ2-5
CDR3 DNA: TGTGCCAGCACCCCCTTTGGCACAGGGGAGACCCAGTACTTC
CDR3 protein: CASTPFGTGETQYF

V gene: TRBV10-3
clone size: .
D gene: TRBD1
J gene: TRBJ1-5
CDR3 DNA: TGTGCCATCAGCGACAGGGCGGGGAACAATCAGCCCCAGCATTTT
CDR3 protein: CAISDRAGNNQPQHF

V gene: TRBV20-1
clone size: few
D gene: TRBD1
J gene: TRBJ1-1
CDR3 DNA: TGCAGTGCCGCCGGACAGGGGGTTGCTGAAGCTTTCTTT
CDR3 protein: CSAAGQGVAEAFF

V gene: TRBV7-9
clone size: .
D gene: .
J gene: TRBJ1-1
CDR3 DNA: TGTGCCAGCAGCGTAAGGGAGAACACTGAAGCTTTCTTT
CDR3 protein: CASSVRENTEAFF

V gene: TRBV4-1
clone size: few
D gene: TRBD2
J gene: TRBJ2-3
CDR3 DNA: TGCGCCAGCAGCCAAGCCTCTCGACTAGCGGGGGGCACAGATACGCAGTATTTT
CDR3 protein: CASSQASRLAGGTDTQYF

V gene: TRBV11-2
clone size: .
D gene: .
J gene: TRBJ2-1
CDR3 DNA: TGTGCCAGCAGCTCCGAAACGGGGACACGACACAATGAGCAGTTCTTC
CDR3 protein: CASSSETGTRHNEQFF

V gene: TRBV6-5
clone size: once
D gene: TRBD1
J gene: TRBJ2-2
CDR3 DNA: TGTGCCAGCAGTTACAGACTCCTTGGACAGGACGCGAACACCGGGGAGCTGTTTTTT
CDR3 protein: CASSYRLLGQDANTGELFF

V gene: TRBV18
clone size: .
D gene: .
J gene: TRBJ1-2
CDR3 DNA: TGTGCCAGCTCACCAACGGGGGATGGCTACACCTTC
CDR3 protein: CASSPTGDGYTF

V gene: TRBV20-1
clone size: .
D gene: .
J gene: TRBJ1-3
CDR3 DNA: TGCAGTGCTAGAGATCGGATACGCTCTGGAAACACCATATATTTT
CDR3 protein: CSARDRIRSGNTIYF

V gene: TRBV6-5
clone size: few
D gene: .
J gene: TRBJ2-5
CDR3 DNA: TGTGCCAGCAGTTACAGGGGGGGCCAAGAGACCCAGTACTTC
CDR3 protein: CASSYRGGQETQYF

V gene: TRBV6-5
clone size: .
D gene: .
J gene: TRBJ2-4
CDR3 DNA: TGTGCCAGCAGAAAAAGCGGCACCAAAAACATTCAGTACTTC
CDR3 protein: CASRKSGTKNIQYF

V gene: TRBV5-1
clone size: few
D gene: TRBD1
J gene: TRBJ2-4
CDR3 DNA: TGCGCCAGCAGCTCCGGGACAGGGGGGGACATTCAGTACTTC
CDR3 protein: CASSSGTGGDIQYF

V gene: TRBV4-1
clone size: few
D gene: .
J gene: TRBJ2-1
CDR3 DNA: TGCGCCAGCAGCCCCTTAGGGGGGCCCTCCTACAATGAGCAGTTCTTC
CDR3 protein: CASSPLGGPSYNEQFF

V gene: TRBV14
clone size: .
D gene: .
J gene: TRBJ2-5
CDR3 DNA: TGTGCCAGCAGCCAAGATGGTCTGGGGACCCAGTACTTC
CDR3 protein: CASSQDGLGTQYF

V gene: TRBV3-1
clone size: .
D gene: TRBD1
J gene: TRBJ2-5
CDR3 DNA: TGTGCCAGCAGCCAAGGGTGGACAGGGGCCCAAGAGACCCAGTACTTC
CDR3 protein: CASSQGWTGAQETQYF

V gene: TRBV4-2
clone size: .
D gene: .
J gene: TRBJ1-6
CDR3 DNA: TGTGCCAGCAACCACGGGACCGAGACTTCACCCCTCCACTTT
CDR3 protein: CASNHGTETSPLHF

V gene: TRBV2
clone size: few
D gene: .
J gene: TRBJ2-7
CDR3 DNA: TGTGCCAGCAGTGACCAGGGGACTCCTTACTTC
CDR3 protein: CASSDQGTPYF

V gene: TRBV9
clone size: few
D gene: TRBD2
J gene: TRBJ2-7
CDR3 DNA: TGTGCCAGCAGCGTAGCCAGCGGGGGCGGGTACGAGCAGTACTTC
CDR3 protein: CASSVASGGGYEQYF

V gene: TRBV29-1
clone size: .
D gene: .
J gene: TRBJ1-1
CDR3 DNA: TGCAGCGTTGAAGATTCGCGCGGGGTGAACACTGAAGCTTTCTTT
CDR3 protein: CSVEDSRGVNTEAFF

V gene: TRBV7-9
clone size: few
D gene: TRBD2
J gene: TRBJ2-3
CDR3 DNA: TGTGCCAGCAGCTTATCGTGGACTAGCCCGCAGTATTTT
CDR3 protein: CASSLSWTSPQYF

V gene: TRBV4-3
clone size: .
D gene: TRBD1
J gene: TRBJ1-1
CDR3 DNA: TGCGCCAGCAGCCAAGATTTGATGGACAGGGTTATCACTGAAGCTTTCTTT
CDR3 protein: CASSQDLMDRVITEAFF

V gene: TRBV6-5
clone size: .
D gene: TRBD1
J gene: TRBJ1-1
CDR3 DNA: TGTGCCAGCAGTTACTCGGCGGACAGGTCTTTTGAAGCTTTCTTT
CDR3 protein: CASSYSADRSFEAFF

V gene: TRBV7-2
clone size: few
D gene: .
J gene: TRBJ1-6
CDR3 DNA: TGTGCCAGCAGCTCCCCCTCCTATAATTCACCCCTCCACTTT
CDR3 protein: CASSSPSYNSPLHF

V gene: TRBV4-2
clone size: few
D gene: TRBD2
J gene: TRBJ2-7
CDR3 DNA: TGTGCCAGCAGCCAAGGGGGGGGGTCCGAGCAGTACTTC
CDR3 protein: CASSQGGGSEQYF

V gene: TRBV7-9
clone size: many
D gene: TRBD1
J gene: TRBJ2-5
CDR3 DNA: TGTGCCAGCAGCTCGTTCGGGACAGGGGCGAGAGAGACCCAGTACTTC
CDR3 protein: CASSSFGTGARETQYF

V gene: TRBV4-3
clone size: few
D gene: .
J gene: TRBJ2-1
CDR3 DNA: TGCGCCAGCAGCCAAGATACGAGCTCCAGCTCCTACAATGAGCAGTTCTTC
CDR3 protein: CASSQDTSSSSYNEQFF

V gene: TRBV4-2
clone size: few
D gene: .
J gene: TRBJ2-6
CDR3 DNA: TGTGCCAGCAGTGGAGGAAAACCTATCTCTGGGGCCAACGTCCTGACTTTC
CDR3 protein: CASSGGKPISGANVLTF

V gene: TRBV10-3
clone size: .
D gene: .
J gene: TRBJ2-7
CDR3 DNA: TGTGCCATCAGTGAGTCAGGAGGGGTGGACGAGCAGTACTTC
CDR3 protein: CAISESGGVDEQYF

V gene: TRBV4-2
clone size: many
D gene: .
J gene: TRBJ2-5
CDR3 DNA: TGTGCCAGCAGCCAAGATCCCCGGGGGCCGAAAGAGACCCAGTACTTC
CDR3 protein: CASSQDPRGPKETQYF

V gene: TRBV5-1
clone size: .
D gene: .
J gene: TRBJ2-5
CDR3 DNA: TGCGCCAGCAGCCAAACCTCGGAGACCCAGTACTTC
CDR3 protein: CASSQTSETQYF

V gene: TRBV6-1
clone size: .
D gene: TRBD2
J gene: TRBJ2-3
CDR3 DNA: TGTGCCAGCATGAGGGTCACATTGGGACTAGCAGGGGATACGCAGTATTTT
CDR3 protein: CASMRVTLGLAGDTQYF

V gene: TRBV11-2
clone size: many
D gene: TRBD1
J gene: TRBJ2-5
CDR3 DNA: TGTGCCAGCAGCTTAGCCAGGGGGTACCGGGGGACCCAGTACTTC
CDR3 protein: CASSLARGYRGTQYF

V gene: TRBV12-3/TRBV12-4
clone size: .
D gene: TRBD2
J gene: TRBJ2-1
CDR3 DNA: TGTGCCAGCAGTTCCCTCGCAGCGGGGGAGGATGAGCAGTTCTTC
CDR3 protein: CASSSLAAGEDEQFF

V gene: TRBV6-5
clone size: few
D gene: .
J gene: TRBJ1-6
CDR3 DNA: TGTGCCAGCAGTCTTCGACAGCTGAATTCACCCCTCCACTTT
CDR3 protein: CASSLRQLNSPLHF

V gene: TRBV5-1
clone size: .
D gene: .
J gene: TRBJ2-1
CDR3 DNA: TGCGCCAGCAAAGCGCCTGAGGGGTACAATGAGCAGTTCTTC
CDR3 protein: CASKAPEGYNEQFF